This TCR beta chain was documented in a study of T cell repertoires in cytomegalovirus infection (dated by TCRdb to the late 2010s). Notes on the research overall: Donor HLA type was relevant to the analysis, because carriage of CMV infection together with the matching HLA type was indicated by public TCR beta signatures.

Study-wide conclusions, independent of this receptor: Cumulative frequency of public TCR beta family members discriminated carriers of CMV infection plus the relevant HLA type in this cohort and an independent roughly 330-donor cohort. The ex vivo response was dominated by HLA-C-restricted CMV-specific TCR beta clonotypes, which also provided the single most frequent clonotype in two of eight donors.

The germline V gene provides CDR1 MGHRA and CDR2 YSYEKL. The CDR3 holds 16 amino acids from the cysteine to the phenylalanine. Only the CDR3 region is kept as DNA, spanning 48 bases read in frame from base 1. Trimming at the junction amounts to 4 bases on V and 5 bases on J, and the germline ends lie 17 bases apart. Sequencing took place on an Illumina HiSeq 1500. Starting from the raw public reads, TCRdb applied fastp trimming at Q25, assembled clones with MiXCR and retained in-frame beta chains. When rows share a CDR3 protein, they turn into one entry using the most common DNA and genes. This sample holds roughly 280,000 distinct CDR3 sequences; roughly an eighth were observed only once. The ten largest clones capture 8.5% to 9% of the sample. This clonotype was counted at least ten times. What this receptor recognizes is not known. No clone much larger than this one lies a single base away; base qualities are absent.

The sample consisted of PBMCs. This chain is built from TRBV4-1 and TRBJ2-2, and perhaps TRBD1 as D gene, on 5 matching bases. The sequence derives from a human donor in good health (CMV status not recorded). Some clones in this sample may be carry-over from other donors' samples. The CDR3 is CASSLSSTGTTGELFF. The sequenced DNA: TGCGCCAGCAGCCTCAGTTCCACAGGTACAACCGGGGAGCTGTTTTTT.